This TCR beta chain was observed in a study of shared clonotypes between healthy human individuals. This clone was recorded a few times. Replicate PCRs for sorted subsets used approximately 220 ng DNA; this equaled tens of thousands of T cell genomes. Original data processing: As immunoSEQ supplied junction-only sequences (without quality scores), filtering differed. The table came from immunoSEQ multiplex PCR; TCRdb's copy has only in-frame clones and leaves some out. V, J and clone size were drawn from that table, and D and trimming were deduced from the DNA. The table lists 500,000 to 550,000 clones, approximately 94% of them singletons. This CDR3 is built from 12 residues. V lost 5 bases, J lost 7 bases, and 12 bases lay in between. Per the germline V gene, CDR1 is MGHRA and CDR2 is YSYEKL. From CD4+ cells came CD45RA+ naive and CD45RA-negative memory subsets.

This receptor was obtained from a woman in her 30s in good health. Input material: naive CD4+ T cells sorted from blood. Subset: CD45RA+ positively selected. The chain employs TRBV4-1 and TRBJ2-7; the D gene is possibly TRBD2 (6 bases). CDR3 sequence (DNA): TGCGCCAGCAGCGGGAGACGGGGGGAGCAGTACTTC. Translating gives CASSGRRGEQYF.